Each of the 28 T cell receptor beta chains below was sequenced from the same sample in a study of glioma-infiltrating T cells (TCRdb year 2016). These reads were obtained on an Illumina MiSeq. The iRepertoire nested amplicon-rescue multiplex PCR (arm-PCR) platform was used to amplify TCR alpha and beta CDR3 regions from RNA. TCRdb took the public reads, trimmed them with fastp at Q25, ran MiXCR for clone calling and kept in-frame beta chains. Records with the same CDR3 protein are collapsed into one entry carrying the most frequent genes and DNA. This sample lists 93,000 or so distinct CDR3 sequences; around 30% were detected once. Clones ranked in the top ten supply 35% to 55% of the sample. The sequenced sample was glioma tissue, nonneoplastic brain tissue, or PBMCs (not recorded which). These receptors all stem from a human donor with low-grade glioma or glioblastoma, undergoing nonglioma brain surgery, or in good health (not recorded which).

Only a few counts were recorded for this clonotype. The chain is built from TRBV12-3 or TRBV12-4 and TRBJ2-7, with D perhaps TRBD2 (5 bases). Trimming shortened V by 5 bases and J by 4 bases, and 18 bases separated the two germline ends. The CDR3 loop spans 15 amino acids. The CDR3 spells CASSSRRNSGYEQYF. As DNA, the CDR3 is TGTGCCAGCAGTAGCCGACGGAACTCGGGGTACGAGCAGTACTTC.

This clonotype was seen repeatedly, ten times or more. This sequence joins TRBV20-1 and TRBJ1-5; D perhaps matches TRBD1 (5 bases). This CDR3 comprises 17 residues. Germline V gene sequence: CDR1 DFQATT, CDR2 SNEGSKA (reference sequence). V was trimmed by 6 bases and J by 0 bases, leaving 21 bases between them. CDR3: CSAKKSGGTLSNQPQHF. The CDR3 DNA reads TGCAGTGCGAAGAAATCGGGGGGGACCCTTAGCAATCAGCCCCAGCATTTT.

This clonotype was picked up a small number of times. The chain couples TRBV30 to TRBJ1-3; perhaps TRBD1 as D (5 bases). Looked up from germline, CDR1 is GTSNPN and CDR2 is SVGIG (reference sequence). This CDR3 has 15 residues. Trimming removed 2 bases at V and 2 bases at J, with 13 bases between. CDR3 in DNA: TGTGCCTGGAGTTTGGAGTCGGGGGCTGGAAACACCATATATTTT. This encodes CAWSLESGAGNTIYF.

This clonotype came up many times. This chain connects TRBV7-2 to TRBJ2-3; D is perhaps TRBD1 (6 bases). This CDR3 comprises 17 residues. The V and J ends lost 5 bases and 1 base respectively, with 19 bases between them. CDR1 and CDR2 (germline): SGHTA, FQGNSA. Written as DNA, the CDR3 is TGTGCCAGCAGCCTTAGGGGGAGAACTATCGGCACAGATACGCAGTATTTT. Amino acids: CASSLRGRTIGTDTQYF.

Notes on this clonotype: Being one base from a much bigger clone, this may be a read error. The V gene is TRBV6-2 or TRBV6-3, the J gene TRBJ2-7; D is ambiguous. Trimming pared 2 bases from V and 9 bases from J, leaving 11 bases between. This CDR3 comprises 12 residues. Looked up from germline, CDR1 is MNHEY and CDR2 is SVGEGT. The chain's CDR3 is CASSYMIQVQYF. The CDR3 DNA follows: TGTGCCAGCAGTTACATGATCCAGGTGCAGTACTTC.

Remarks on this clonotype: This may stem from a read error, because a much larger clone lies one nucleotide away. It is likely a read error, because the conserved phenylalanine at the end of the CDR3 is missing. V is TRBV24-1 and J is TRBJ2-1; 8 nucleotides agree with TRBD1. Germline CDR1 reads KGHDR; CDR2 reads SFDVKD. The length of the CDR3 is 14 residues. Losses at the gene ends were 3 bases for V and 8 bases for J; bases not matched to a gene: 5. CDR3 in DNA: TGTGCCACCAGTGATCCAGGGGGCACCGATGAGCAGTTCTTA. Encoded protein: CATSDPGGTDEQFL.

Worth noting for this clonotype: A much larger clone lies one base from this, so it may be a read error. CDR3 region: CASSTGQEHTEAFF. CDR3 DNA sequence: TGTGCCAGCAGTACTGGACAGGAACACACTGAAGCTTTCTTT. The chain employs TRBV11-2 and TRBJ1-1, with 7 bases that match TRBD1. CDR3 length: 14 residues. Trimming removed 6 bases from V and 3 bases from J; junction bases left unmatched: 7. Germline V CDR1 and CDR2: SGHAT, FQNNGV.

This rearrangement joins TRBV3-1 to TRBJ1-5, with TRBD1 matching 8 bases. The V segment lost 0 bases and the J segment 1 base; nucleotides outside the gene matches: 5. From germline, CDR1 is LGHDT and CDR2 YNNKEL (reference sequence). This CDR3 is built from 17 residues. CDR3 coding DNA: TGTGCCAGCAGCCAAGAAGGACAGGGCGTAAGCAATCAGCCCCAGCATTTT. This gives the protein CASSQEGQGVSNQPQHF.

As to this clonotype: A clone one base away is much larger, so this may be a read error. The chain carries TRBV2 and TRBJ2-2; TRBD1 or TRBD2 may be the D gene (5 bases each). Trimming shortened V by 4 bases and J by 4 bases, and 10 bases separated the two germline ends. This CDR3 has 14 residues. Looked up from germline, CDR1 is SNHLY and CDR2 is FYNNEI. CDR3 sequence: CASSVEGITGELFF. The CDR3 DNA reads as TGTGCCAGCAGTGTCGAGGGGATCACCGGGGAGCTGTTTTTT.

Remarks on this clonotype: The germline gene is not matched at one end of the junction; a read error may be the cause. The chain links TRBV14 to TRBJ2-5; D is possibly TRBD1 or TRBD2 (6 bases each). This CDR3 comprises 15 residues. Germline V gives CDR1 SGHDN, CDR2 FVKESK. The CDR3 loop reads CASSQERGRPYEQCF. The CDR3 bases are TGTGCCAGCAGCCAAGAACGGGGGCGCCCCTACGAGCAGTGCTTC.

At least ten counts were recorded for this clonotype. The V gene is TRBV20-1, the J gene TRBJ1-1, with D unresolved. Germline lookup yields CDR1 DFQATT and CDR2 SNEGSKA (reference sequence). The CDR3 runs to 12 residues. Trimming stripped 8 bases from V and 4 bases from J, with 14 bases between. CDR3 sequence: CSLGEASTEAFF. CDR3 sequence (DNA): TGCAGTTTGGGTGAGGCGTCCACTGAAGCTTTCTTT.

In the case of this clonotype: This CDR3 fails to terminate in the conserved phenylalanine or tryptophan, so it likely reflects a read error. The rearrangement links TRBV6-2 or TRBV6-3 to TRBJ2-6, with D unresolved. The V end was cut by 7 bases, the J end by 0 bases, with 13 bases between. CDR1 and CDR2 from the germline V gene are MNHEY and SVGEGT. CDR3 length equals 16 residues. The CDR3 sequence: CASIPYRSSGANVLTL. Here the CDR3 DNA reads TGTGCCAGCATCCCATACCGAAGCTCTGGGGCCAACGTCCTGACTCTC.

This clonotype was found many times. The J gene is TRBJ2-3, the V gene TRBV20-1; either TRBD1 or TRBD2 may supply D (5 bases each). Germline V gene sequence: CDR1 DFQATT, CDR2 SNEGSKA (reference sequence). Trimming pared 6 bases from V and 3 bases from J, leaving 16 bases between. The CDR3 length is 14 residues. CDR3 in DNA: TGCAGTGCCCTGGGACCCGCGGGTACAGATACGCAGTATTTT. Residues: CSALGPAGTDTQYF.

Comment on this clonotype: A much larger clone is a single base away; this may be a read error. The chain joins TRBV6-1 to TRBJ2-7; 9 bases map to TRBD2. Trimming at V came to 6 bases and at J to 4 bases, leaving 4 bases not matched to a gene. Germline CDR1 MNHNS, CDR2 SASEGT. The CDR3 consists of 13 residues. The DNA of the CDR3 is TGTGCCAGCAGGGGGGGACTAGCTTACGAGCAGTACTTC. Its translation: CASRGGLAYEQYF.

This chain connects TRBV9 to TRBJ2-1, with D possibly being TRBD2 (6 bases). Trimming removed 4 bases at V and 5 bases at J, with 13 bases between. The CDR3 length is 14 residues. Germline CDR1 SGDLS, CDR2 YYNGEE. CDR3 loop: CASSPTDYNNEQFF. Written as DNA, the CDR3 is TGTGCCAGCAGCCCGACGGACTACAACAATGAGCAGTTCTTC. The variable domain in full, with the rest retrieved from reference TRBV9 and TRBJ2-1, is DSGVTQTPKHLITATGQRVTLRCSPRSGDLSVYWYQQSLDQGLQFLIQYYNGEERAKGNILERFSAQQFPDLHSELNLSSLELGDSALYFCASSPTDYNNEQFFGPGTRLTVL.

About this clonotype itself: A junction boundary mismatches the germline segment, possibly from a read error. V gene TRBV4-1 combines with J gene TRBJ2-4; 7 bases line up with TRBD1. This CDR3 comprises 19 residues. The germline V gene encodes CDR1 MGHRA and CDR2 YSYEKL. The CDR3 protein is CTSSQDLDRWLSSENIQYF. In nucleotides, the CDR3 is TGCACCAGCAGCCAAGATCTGGACAGGTGGCTGTCGTCGGAAAACATTCAGTACTTC.

This chain joins TRBV10-3 and TRBJ2-1; the match to TRBD2 covers 11 bases. J lost 9 bases, V lost 6 bases, and 7 bases had no gene match. This CDR3 comprises 14 residues. Germline values: CDR1 ENHRY, CDR2 SYGVKD. CDR3 loop: CAIRSSGGGSEQFF. The CDR3 DNA reads TGTGCCATCAGGAGTAGCGGGGGGGGTAGTGAGCAGTTCTTC.

This clonotype was picked up many times. The chain uses TRBV24-1 and TRBJ2-1; D possibly matches TRBD1 or TRBD2 (5 bases each). The CDR3 runs 14 residues. The V end lost 7 bases, the J end lost 5 bases, and 14 bases lay between the germline ends. Germline-derived CDR1 and CDR2 are KGHDR and SFDVKD. CDR3 in DNA: TGTGCCACCAGCCCCGGGACCAAGAACAATGAGCAGTTCTTC. Protein sequence: CATSPGTKNNEQFF.

This clonotype occurred many times. This chain links TRBV7-2 with TRBJ2-1; 9 bases are a match to TRBD2. The length of the CDR3 is 16 residues. The V gene's germline CDR1 is SGHTA and CDR2 FQGNSA. J lost 6 bases, V lost 4 bases, and 10 bases had no gene match. CDR3 sequence: CASSSLTSGLGNEQFF. CDR3 sequence (DNA): TGTGCCAGCAGCTCGCTCACTAGCGGGTTGGGCAATGAGCAGTTCTTC.

The gene calls are TRBV27 and TRBJ2-2; D gene unclear. V lost 4 bases and J 0 bases, leaving 15 bases between the germline ends. The germline gives CDR1 MNHEY, CDR2 SMNVEV (reference sequence). The CDR3 extends over 17 amino acids. For the CDR3, the DNA is TGTGCCAGCAGTTGGATAACAACCCTATCGAACACCGGGGAGCTGTTTTTT. It yields the protein CASSWITTLSNTGELFF.

This clonotype has ten or more counts. The chain couples TRBV7-2 to TRBJ2-7, with a weak D call TRBD1 (5 bases). The V end was cut by 1 base, the J end by 3 bases, with 13 bases between. CDR1 and CDR2 (germline): SGHTA, FQGNSA. The CDR3 is 15 residues long. For the CDR3, the DNA is TGTGCCAGCAGCTTAGAGGAGACAGCTATCTACGAGCAGTACTTC. Translated, it gives CASSLEETAIYEQYF.

A word on this clonotype: The junction differs from germline at one of its ends, possibly a read error. The chain is built from TRBV20-1 and TRBJ2-7; 7 nucleotides match TRBD2. The germline gives CDR1 DFQATT, CDR2 SNEGSKA (reference sequence). The CDR3 is 15 amino acids. The CDR3 sequence: CSARDLLAEGLERYF. For the CDR3, the DNA is TGCAGTGCTAGAGATCTCCTAGCGGAGGGGCTGGAGCGGTACTTC.

This clonotype was seen many times. A much larger clone is a single base away; this may be a read error. The J gene is TRBJ2-3, the V gene TRBV6-1; D may be TRBD2 (6 bases). The V and J ends lost 8 bases and 2 bases respectively, with 14 bases between them. The germline CDR1 and CDR2 sequences are MNHNS and SASEGT. The CDR3 covers 14 residues. The CDR3 DNA sequence: TGTGCCAGCGGTCGGGACTCCTCCACAGATACGCAGTATTTT. Its protein is CASGRDSSTDTQYF.

This clonotype was found a few times. This clone may be a read error of a much larger clone one base away. V and J are TRBV18 and TRBJ2-1; D gene ambiguous. This CDR3 region has 14 residues. Germline assignment: CDR1 KGHSH and CDR2 LQKENI. Trimming stripped 2 bases from V and 6 bases from J, with 11 bases between. The CDR3 sequence is CASSPVQNLNEQFF. The DNA of the CDR3 is TGTGCCAGCTCACCAGTTCAGAACCTCAATGAGCAGTTCTTC. The full variable domain, rest sourced from reference TRBV18 and TRBJ2-1, is NAGVMQNPRHLVRRRGQEARLRCSPMKGHSHVYWYRQLPEEGLKFMVYLQKENIIDESGMPKERFSAEFPKEGPSILRIQQVVRGDSAAYFCASSPVQNLNEQFFGPGTRLTVL.

To note about this clonotype: A read error may produce the germline difference seen at one junction end. V gene TRBV6-5 combines with J gene TRBJ2-1; a weak D match, TRBD1 (6 bases). The CDR3 is 15 amino acids. CDR1 is MNHEY, CDR2 SVGAGI, per germline. The CDR3 sequence is CASGYFPYRAQGQFF. In DNA, the CDR3 is TGTGCCAGCGGTTATTTTCCCTACAGGGCACAGGGGCAGTTCTTC.

This clonotype was seen repeatedly, ten times or more. The chain links TRBV20-1 to TRBJ2-3; no clear D gene. Between the trimmed V and J ends, which lost 0 bases and 4 bases, there was a span of 11 bases. The CDR3 consists of 14 residues. Germline V gene data show CDR1 as DFQATT and CDR2 as SNEGSKA (reference sequence). CDR3 in DNA: TGCAGTGCTAGAGATATCGGGTACGCAGATACGCAGTATTTT. Translating it yields CSARDIGYADTQYF.

This clonotype was picked up a small number of times. The chain couples TRBV18 to TRBJ1-2; 9 bases match TRBD1. Germline loops: CDR1 KGHSH, CDR2 LQKENI. This CDR3 has 15 residues. J gave up 3 bases and V 5 bases, and 7 bases lay outside the gene matches. DNA for the CDR3: TGTGCCAGCTCAAATATGGGACAGGGAGACTATGGCTACACCTTC. This codes for CASSNMGQGDYGYTF.

The V call is TRBV5-4, the J call TRBJ2-2, with D unclear. CDR1 and CDR2 (germline): SGHNT, YYREEE (reference sequence). This CDR3 has 13 residues. Deletions cut 2 bases from V and 6 bases from J, with 8 bases between. CDR3 sequence: CASSFARSGELFF. In DNA, the CDR3 is TGTGCCAGCAGCTTTGCCCGATCCGGGGAGCTGTTTTTT.